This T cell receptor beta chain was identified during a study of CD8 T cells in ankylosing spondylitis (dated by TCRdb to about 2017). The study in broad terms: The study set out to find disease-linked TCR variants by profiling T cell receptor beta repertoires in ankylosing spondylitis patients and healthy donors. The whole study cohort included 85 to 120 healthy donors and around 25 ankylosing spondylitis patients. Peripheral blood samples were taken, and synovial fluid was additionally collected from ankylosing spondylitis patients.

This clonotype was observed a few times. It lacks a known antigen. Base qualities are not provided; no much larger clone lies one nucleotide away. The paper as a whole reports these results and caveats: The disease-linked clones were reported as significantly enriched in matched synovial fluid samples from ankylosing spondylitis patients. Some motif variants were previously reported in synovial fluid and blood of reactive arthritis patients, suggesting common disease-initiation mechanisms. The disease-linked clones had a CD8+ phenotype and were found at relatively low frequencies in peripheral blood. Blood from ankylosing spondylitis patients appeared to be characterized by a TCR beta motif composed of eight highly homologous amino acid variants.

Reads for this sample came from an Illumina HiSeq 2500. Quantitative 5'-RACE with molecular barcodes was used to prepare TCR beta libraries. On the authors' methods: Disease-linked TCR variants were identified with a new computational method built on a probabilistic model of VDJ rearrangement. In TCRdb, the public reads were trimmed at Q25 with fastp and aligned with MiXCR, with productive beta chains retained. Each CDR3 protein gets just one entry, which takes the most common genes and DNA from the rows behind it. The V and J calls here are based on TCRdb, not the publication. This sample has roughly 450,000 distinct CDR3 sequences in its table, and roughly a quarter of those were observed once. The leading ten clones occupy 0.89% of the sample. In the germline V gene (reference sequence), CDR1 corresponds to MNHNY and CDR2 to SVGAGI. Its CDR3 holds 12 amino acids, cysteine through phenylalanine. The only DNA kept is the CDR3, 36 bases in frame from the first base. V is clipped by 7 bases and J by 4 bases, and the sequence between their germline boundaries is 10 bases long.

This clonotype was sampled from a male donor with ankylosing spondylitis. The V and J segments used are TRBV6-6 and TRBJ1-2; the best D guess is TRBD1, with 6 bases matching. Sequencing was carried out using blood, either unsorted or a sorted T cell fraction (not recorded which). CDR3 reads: CASTRGGYGYTF. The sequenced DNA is TGTGCCAGCACGAGGGGGGGCTATGGCTACACCTTC.